The 7 T cell receptor beta chains reported below all come from one sample, sequenced in a study of human T cells and chemical hapten exposure. TCRdb reprocessed the RACE reads with MiXCR, giving one entry per CDR3 protein. Of some 360,000 distinct CDR3 sequences detected, roughly 4.6% appear once; the ten largest clones hold 2.5% to 3%. As to time point: pre-sensitization, week 0. The treatment: therapeutic diphenylcyclopropenone sensitization with weekly scalp DPC. The sequenced sample was whole blood, obtained in connection with sensitization to the hapten diphenylcyclopropenone (DPC). The receptors come from a woman in her fifties or sixties with alopecia areata. Some clones in this sample may be carry-over from other donors' samples.

This clonotype was seen many times. The rearrangement joins TRBV7-6 to TRBJ2-1; TRBD2 matches 10 bases. CDR1 SGHVS and CDR2 FNYEAQ come from the germline V gene. This CDR3 comprises 16 residues. The V and J ends lost 4 bases and 10 bases, in that order; junction bases with no gene match: 13. CDR3 loop: CASSSPLQRGGGEQFF. The CDR3 coding sequence is TGTGCCAGCAGCTCCCCTCTACAGCGGGGGGGCGGGGAGCAGTTCTTC.

This clonotype was counted at least ten times. This rearrangement joins TRBV24-1 to TRBJ2-7, with a tentative D call TRBD1 (6 bases). The CDR3 runs to 13 residues. Trimming stripped 7 bases from V and 3 bases from J, with 12 bases between. CDR1 and CDR2 from the germline V gene are KGHDR and SFDVKD. The CDR3 nucleotides read TGTGCCACCAGCGCAGGGGCTGACTACGAGCAGTACTTC. Its translation is CATSAGADYEQYF.

This clonotype has a handful of counts. V usage is TRBV6-7 and J usage is TRBJ1-3; D gene unclear. TRBV6-7 is reported as an ORF; its role is uncertain. V gave up 0 bases and J gave up 6 bases, with 15 bases separating them. This CDR3 contains 16 residues. This chain's CDR3 is CASSYSRGPKPNTIYF. In nucleotides, the CDR3 is TGTGCCAGCAGTTACTCGAGAGGGCCCAAGCCAAACACCATATATTTT.

This clonotype was observed many times. In nucleotides, the CDR3 is TGTGCCAGCAGCCAAGATCGCGGACCCGCGGAGACCCAGTACTTC. Encoded protein: CASSQDRGPAETQYF. The chain uses TRBV4-2 and TRBJ2-5; no definite D call. V was cut by 0 bases and J by 5 bases, with 13 bases left in between. The CDR3 runs 15 residues. CDR1 is LGHNA, CDR2 YNFKEQ, per germline.

This clonotype was observed many times. The chain is built from TRBV29-1 and TRBJ2-7; a possible D gene is TRBD1 (6 bases). Germline loops: CDR1 SQVTM, CDR2 ANQGSEA. The CDR3 consists of 16 residues. Deletions cut 4 bases from V and 4 bases from J, with 23 bases between. The CDR3 reads CSVGGPMQGRVYEQYF. The CDR3 bases are TGCAGCGTTGGGGGACCCATGCAGGGGCGAGTATACGAGCAGTACTTC.

There are a few counts of this clonotype. The chain employs TRBV19 and TRBJ2-3; D is undetermined. Per germline, CDR1 LNHDA and CDR2 SQIVND (reference sequence). The CDR3 spans 13 residues. Trimming removed 7 bases from V and 2 bases from J, with 10 bases in between. The CDR3: CASNRDLTDTQYF. In nucleotides, the CDR3 is TGTGCCAGTAATAGGGATCTCACAGATACGCAGTATTTT.

This clonotype came up many times. The genes are TRBV28 and TRBJ2-7; no clear D gene. Germline CDR1 and CDR2: MDHEN and SYDVKM. The CDR3 has 11 residues. Trimming removed 5 bases at V and 6 bases at J, with 8 bases between. The CDR3 DNA reads TGTGCCAGCAGTCCGTTTAGCGAGCAGTACTTC. This sequence encodes CASSPFSEQYF.